Listed below are T cell receptor beta chains from one sample, sequenced in a study of blood T cell repertoires in COVID-19. Data came from immunoSEQ multiplex PCR; TCRdb stores just in-frame clones and leaves some out. Of around 190,000 clones detected, about 80% appear once; the ten largest clones hold about 6.4%. What was sequenced was peripheral blood. These receptors were obtained from a human donor in a cohort sampled during active COVID-19. CDR3s include the opening cysteine and the closing phenylalanine or tryptophan. D genes are given only for firm matches. Where a row states a size, it is once, few, many or the class of an expanded clone; other rows omit it.

v_gene,d_gene,abundance,j_gene,CDR3nt,CDR3aa
TRBV5-8,TRBD1,-,TRBJ1-6,TGTGCCAGCAGCTTGAGCTGGCAGGGGGTTTCACCCCTCCACTTT,CASSLSWQGVSPLHF
TRBV10-2,-,-,TRBJ2-7,TGCGCCAGCAGTGAGAGGGGGAGAAGCCTCTACGAGCAGTACTTC,CASSERGRSLYEQYF
TRBV9,TRBD1,few,TRBJ1-2,TGTGCCAGCAGCCCAGACAGGGCCCGTGGCTACACCTTC,CASSPDRARGYTF
TRBV2,-,few,TRBJ2-7,TGTGCCAGCAGTGTCGGGCGGGGCGCTTCCTACGAGCAGTACTTC,CASSVGRGASYEQYF
TRBV12-3/TRBV12-4,TRBD1,-,TRBJ1-2,TGTGCCAGCGGACGGGACAGAATCTATGGCTACACCTTC,CASGRDRIYGYTF
TRBV9,TRBD1,once,TRBJ1-3,TGTGCCAGCAGCCGCCGGGACAGCAGAAACACCATATATTTT,CASSRRDSRNTIYF
TRBV10-2,-,-,TRBJ1-2,TGCGCCAGCAGTACAGGCTATGGCTACACCTTC,CASSTGYGYTF
TRBV15,-,few,TRBJ1-1,TGTGCCACCAGCAGAGATAGGAACACTGAAGCTTTCTTT,CATSRDRNTEAFF
TRBV10-1,TRBD1,-,TRBJ2-7,TGCGCCAGCAGTGAGTCACGGACAGGGTCCTACGAGCAGTACTTC,CASSESRTGSYEQYF
TRBV19,TRBD1,-,TRBJ1-2,TGTGCCAGTAGTATGAGGACAGGGAACTATGGCTACACCTTC,CASSMRTGNYGYTF
TRBV29-1,TRBD1,-,TRBJ1-1,TGCAGCGTTGAAGTCGATGGACAGGGGGGGACTGAAGCTTTCTTT,CSVEVDGQGGTEAFF
TRBV20-1,TRBD1,once,TRBJ1-2,TGCAGTGCTAGTGACCAGGGGGCCTTCGGGGGCTACACCTTC,CSASDQGAFGGYTF
TRBV5-4,-,-,TRBJ2-1,TGTGCCAGCAGCTTCCAGGGATCCAATGAGCAGTTCTTC,CASSFQGSNEQFF
TRBV29-1,TRBD1,-,TRBJ1-2,TGCAGCGTCGCCGTGGGACAGGGAGGCGGCTACACCTTC,CSVAVGQGGGYTF
TRBV3-1/TRBV3-2,TRBD2,-,TRBJ2-5,TGTGCCAGCAGCCAAGATACTAGCGGGGGGATGACCCAGTACTTC,CASSQDTSGGMTQYF
TRBV11-1,-,-,TRBJ2-3,TGTGCCACGCTGGGAGGCACAGATACGCAGTATTTT,CATLGGTDTQYF
TRBV4-1,-,-,TRBJ1-3,TGCGCCAGCAGCCCTATACAGGGCTCTGGAAACACCATATATTTT,CASSPIQGSGNTIYF